This TCR beta chain was observed in a study of Ad26.COV2.S vaccination and SARS-CoV-2 variants. Study at large: Donor participated within the Ad26.COV2.S arm of the COV1001 trial.

The CDR3 totals 12 residues. The germline gives CDR1 SEHNR, CDR2 FQNEAQ (reference sequence). V gave up 8 bases and J gave up 7 bases; unmatched junction bases: 7. The assay was immunoSEQ multiplex PCR, and TCRdb's table has in-frame clones only and misses some. The profile shows about 440,000 clones, roughly 91% of them singletons. The treatment denotes: approximately 18 received Ad26.COV2.S at low or high dose, single or two shots; several received placebo; per-sample allocation not given. Sample collection was performed on day 63 after the first vaccine or placebo injection. The rearrangement links TRBV7-9 to TRBJ1-2; 7 positions match TRBD1. Sequencing used peripheral blood, obtained in a trial of Ad26.COV2.S vaccine versus placebo. The receptor was isolated from a person aged 18-60 years who received the Ad26.COV2.S COVID-19 vaccine or a placebo. CDR3 in DNA: TGTGCCAGCGCCGGAGAGGGGGCTGGCTACACCTTC. The encoded protein is CASAGEGAGYTF.